One TCR beta chain is described in this entry. Diagnostic assessment was based on clinical symptoms, serum thyroxine and TRAb, thyroid ultrasound and orbital computed tomography. This entry comes from a study of T cells in Graves' hyperthyroidism and ophthalmopathy. Using RNA transcripts as the source, TCR beta CDR3 regions were amplified. TCR CDR3 regions were first amplified by RT-PCR with HTBI primers. TCRdb re-called the multiplex PCR reads with MiXCR, one entry per CDR3 protein. The table has more than 450,000 distinct CDR3 sequences, 14% seen once; the top ten hold over 11%. This CDR3 has 15 amino acids. From germline, CDR1 is SGHDT and CDR2 YYEEEE. J was trimmed by 1 base and V by 4 bases; bases with no gene match: 4.

This clonotype was obtained from a woman between 35 and 50 years old with Graves' hyperthyroidism. This sequence joins TRBV5-6 and TRBJ2-2; 7 positions agree with TRBD2. Sequenced: blood. The CDR3 is CASSRDYRNTGELFF. The CDR3 region has the DNA TGTGCCAGCAGCCGGGACTACAGGAACACCGGGGAGCTGTTTTTT.